Listed below are T cell receptor beta chains from one sample, sequenced in a study of blood T cell repertoires in COVID-19. The method was immunoSEQ multiplex PCR; TCRdb's version includes in-frame clones alone and lacks a portion of them. This table has 130,000 or so clones, about nine tenths appearing once. Sequenced material: peripheral blood. The receptors here all came from a man in his fifties or sixties with acute or convalescent COVID-19. The CDR3 runs from the conserved cysteine through the conserved F or W. The D gene is left open where the match is weak. Size values are once, few and many counts, or a class for expanded clones, and some rows have none.

clone size	D gene	V gene	J gene	CDR3 DNA	CDR3 protein
NA	NA	TRBV19	TRBJ2-5	TGTGCCAGTAGTTTTGCCAGACAAGAGACCCAGTACTTC	CASSFARQETQYF
NA	TRBD1	TRBV19	TRBJ1-6	TGTGCCAGTAGTGCATACAGGGGGGAAAATTCACCCCTCCACTTT	CASSAYRGENSPLHF
NA	TRBD1	TRBV10-3	TRBJ1-2	TGTGCCATCAGTGAGTGGGTTCCAGGACAGGATCAAGTGGGCTACACCTTC	CAISEWVPGQDQVGYTF
NA	TRBD1	TRBV15	TRBJ1-2	TGTGCCACCAGCAGAGATTGGACAGGGAGCAGTAATGGCTACACCTTC	CATSRDWTGSSNGYTF
NA	TRBD2	TRBV2	TRBJ2-2	TGTGCCAGCAGTGTGGGGACTAGCAGTTACACCGGGGAGCTGTTTTTT	CASSVGTSSYTGELFF
once	NA	TRBV19	TRBJ1-1	TGTGCCAGTAGGGTAGACACTGAAGCTTTCTTT	CASRVDTEAFF
NA	TRBD1	TRBV15	TRBJ1-2	TGTGCCACCAGCAGACTCACCACCGGGACAGCGACCTTC	CATSRLTTGTATF
NA	TRBD1	TRBV7-2	TRBJ1-5	TGTGCCAGCAGCCGCACAGGGGGCGCCCAAAATCAGCCCCAGCATTTT	CASSRTGGAQNQPQHF
NA	NA	TRBV7-3	TRBJ2-5	TGTGCCAGCAGCTTAACAGGACGGCGGGAAGAGACCCAGTACTTC	CASSLTGRREETQYF
NA	NA	TRBV6-5	TRBJ2-2	TGTGCCAGCCTTTCTTGGAGGACCGGGGAGCTGTTTTTT	CASLSWRTGELFF
NA	NA	TRBV5-1	TRBJ2-5	TGCGCCAGCAGCTTGCTCGCGGCCCGGGAGACCCAGTACTTC	CASSLLAARETQYF
NA	NA	TRBV28	TRBJ1-3	TGTGCCAGCAGGCCACCAGGCTCTGGAAACACCATATATTTT	CASRPPGSGNTIYF
NA	TRBD1	TRBV2	TRBJ2-2	TGTGCCAGCAGTGTGGGCAGGGGGAGCGGGGAGCTGTTTTTT	CASSVGRGSGELFF
NA	NA	TRBV4-1	TRBJ1-1	TGCGCCAGCAGCCAAGGAATTTCTATGAACACTGAAGCTTTCTTT	CASSQGISMNTEAFF
NA	NA	TRBV23-1	TRBJ1-2	TGCGCCAGCAGTCAGGGACTCCGAATGGGGGGCTATGGCTACACCTTC	CASSQGLRMGGYGYTF
NA	NA	TRBV4-2	TRBJ2-2	TGTGCCAGCAGCCCCCTATCGAACACCGGGGAGCTGTTTTTT	CASSPLSNTGELFF
NA	TRBD1	TRBV6-5	TRBJ1-4	TGTGCCAGCGGAGACAGGGGGCGCAGTGAAAAACTGTTTTTT	CASGDRGRSEKLFF
NA	NA	TRBV6-5	TRBJ2-7	TGTGCCAGCACCACCCCTGGACAGGGAGGGGAGCAGTACTTC	CASTTPGQGGEQYF
once	TRBD1	TRBV5-1	TRBJ2-3	TGCGCCAGCAGCTCTCGGACAGGGGGCACAGATACGCAGTATTTT	CASSSRTGGTDTQYF
NA	TRBD2	TRBV7-2	TRBJ2-7	TGTGCCAGCAGCTTAAGAGCTAGCGGATACTACGAGCAGTACTTC	CASSLRASGYYEQYF
NA	TRBD1	TRBV3-1/TRBV3-2	TRBJ1-4	TGTGCCAGCAGCTACGGACAGGCCACAAAACTGTTTTTT	CASSYGQATKLFF
NA	TRBD1	TRBV4-2	TRBJ1-2	TGTGCCAGCAGCCAAGATCAGGGGGTTTCGGTAATTTATGGCTACACCTTC	CASSQDQGVSVIYGYTF
NA	NA	TRBV28	TRBJ1-4	TGTGCCAGCAGTTTGGGGGGGGCGGGCGGAAAACTGTTTTTT	CASSLGGAGGKLFF
few	NA	TRBV27	TRBJ1-1	TGTGCCAGCAGTTCCCAGATGAACACTGAAGCTTTCTTT	CASSSQMNTEAFF
NA	NA	TRBV20-1	TRBJ2-3	TGCAGTGCTAGTCGTAGTACGCAGTATTTT	CSASRSTQYF
NA	TRBD2	TRBV27	TRBJ2-1	TGTGCCAGCAGTTTAGACGGGAGGGCCGGGGAGCAGTTCTTC	CASSLDGRAGEQFF
NA	NA	TRBV18	TRBJ2-7	TGTGCCAGCTCGCGCAAAGGGGAAGCCTACGAGCAGTACTTC	CASSRKGEAYEQYF
few	NA	TRBV3-1/TRBV3-2	TRBJ2-2	TGTGCCAGCAGCTCCCTAGGAGGGGAGCTGTTTTTT	CASSSLGGELFF
NA	NA	TRBV11-3	TRBJ1-6	TGTGCCAGCAGCTTAAACAGCAAGAATTCACCCCTCCACTTT	CASSLNSKNSPLHF
NA	NA	TRBV28	TRBJ2-1	TGTGCCAGCAGACCTATCGACTGGTCCTACAATGAGCAGTTCTTC	CASRPIDWSYNEQFF
NA	TRBD1	TRBV25-1	TRBJ1-1	TGTGCCAGCAGTGAATTCCCGGGACAGGGGTACCCCTGCCGAGCTTTCTTT	CASSEFPGQGYPCRAFF
NA	NA	TRBV4-1	TRBJ1-1	TGCGCCAGCAGCCAAGCTGGGTATGGGGGGTGGGGTGAAGCTTTCTTT	CASSQAGYGGWGEAFF
NA	NA	TRBV2	TRBJ1-6	TGTGCCAGCAGTGCGTTTGTGAATTCACCCCTCCACTTT	CASSAFVNSPLHF
NA	NA	TRBV19	TRBJ1-2	TGTGCCAGTAGTATAACGGACATAGCTAACTATGGCTACACCTTC	CASSITDIANYGYTF
NA	NA	TRBV6-5	TRBJ1-5	TGTGCCAGCAGTTGGCTCCCCCGGGGCAATCAGCCCCAGCATTTT	CASSWLPRGNQPQHF
NA	TRBD1	TRBV28	TRBJ1-1	TGTGCCAGCACTGGGACAGGGCCGAACACTGAAGCTTTCTTT	CASTGTGPNTEAFF
NA	NA	TRBV29-1	TRBJ2-3	TGCAGCGGTGTACAGGGTTCATCGGATACGCAGTATTTT	CSGVQGSSDTQYF
NA	NA	TRBV9	TRBJ1-3	TGTGCCAGCACCGGGGGGGCGAGTAACACCATATATTTT	CASTGGASNTIYF
NA	NA	TRBV28	TRBJ1-1	TGTGCCAGCAGGAGGGTGGCTGAAGCTTTCTTT	CASRRVAEAFF
NA	NA	TRBV3-1/TRBV3-2	TRBJ1-4	TGTGCCAGCAGCCAAAGGTCCGCCGGGACTAATGAAAAACTGTTTTTT	CASSQRSAGTNEKLFF
NA	NA	TRBV28	TRBJ2-5	TGTGCCAGCAGTTCCGTATCCCAAGAGACCCAGTACTTC	CASSSVSQETQYF
NA	NA	TRBV19	TRBJ1-1	TGTGCCAGTAGTATAGATTGGAGAGCGAACACTGAAGCTTTCTTT	CASSIDWRANTEAFF
NA	TRBD2	TRBV6-4	TRBJ2-1	TGTGCCAGCAGTGACTCTGCGGGAGGGCCGGGTGAGCAGTTCTTC	CASSDSAGGPGEQFF
NA	TRBD1	TRBV7-9	TRBJ1-2	TGTGCCAGCAGCTTCGTGACAGGGGTTGATGGCTACACCTTC	CASSFVTGVDGYTF
NA	NA	TRBV12-3/TRBV12-4	TRBJ2-1	TGTGCCAGCAGTTTCCGGGATGAGCAGTTCTTC	CASSFRDEQFF
NA	NA	TRBV15	TRBJ1-4	TGTGCCACCAGCAGAGATACGGGTGAAAAACTGTTTTTT	CATSRDTGEKLFF
once	TRBD1	TRBV18	TRBJ1-2	TGTGCCAGCTCATTGGGACAGGGATCTAACTATGGCTACACCTTC	CASSLGQGSNYGYTF
NA	NA	TRBV7-9	TRBJ1-2	TGTGCCAGCAGCGCGGACAGAAACTATGGCTACACCTTC	CASSADRNYGYTF
NA	NA	TRBV2	TRBJ2-3	TGTGCCAGCAGTGAATCTGGACAGCACACAGATACGCAGTATTTT	CASSESGQHTDTQYF
NA	TRBD1	TRBV9	TRBJ1-2	TGTGCCAGCAGCGTAGTAGGGACAGGGGGTTTGCAAGGCTACACCTTC	CASSVVGTGGLQGYTF
NA	NA	TRBV5-1	TRBJ2-6	TGCGCCAGCAGTGCTCGGGGGTTCAGCTCTGGGGCCAACGTCCTGACTTTC	CASSARGFSSGANVLTF
few	NA	TRBV27	TRBJ1-3	TGTGCCAGCAGTTTAAGGGGCTCTGGAAACACCATATATTTT	CASSLRGSGNTIYF
NA	NA	TRBV2	TRBJ2-1	TGTGCCAGCAGTGTGGCATATGAGCAGTTCTTC	CASSVAYEQFF
NA	TRBD1	TRBV6-1	TRBJ2-7	TGTGCCAGCAGTGAAAGAATAGGGACAGACTCCTACGAGCAGTACTTC	CASSERIGTDSYEQYF
NA	TRBD2	TRBV9	TRBJ2-3	TGTGCCAGCAGGCGGATAGCGGGCGACACAGATACGCAGTATTTT	CASRRIAGDTDTQYF
NA	TRBD1	TRBV5-1	TRBJ2-1	TGCGCCAGCAGCTTGCCGGGACAGAACAATGAGCAGTTCTTC	CASSLPGQNNEQFF
NA	TRBD1	TRBV2	TRBJ1-5	TGTGCCAGCAGCTCGAGGGGGCAAGGTCAGCCCCAGCATTTT	CASSSRGQGQPQHF
NA	NA	TRBV19	TRBJ1-3	TGTGCCAGTAGTATATTTGCCAGGACTGGAAACACCATATATTTT	CASSIFARTGNTIYF
NA	NA	TRBV27	TRBJ2-3	TGTGCCAGCAGTTCCCAGGGACTTCACACAGATACGCAGTATTTT	CASSSQGLHTDTQYF
NA	NA	TRBV11-2	TRBJ1-1	TGTGCCAGCAGCTTTAGCGCCAGTAACACTGAAGCTTTCTTT	CASSFSASNTEAFF